Shown below are 30 T cell receptor beta chains from a single sample sequenced in a study of shared clonotypes between healthy human individuals. Only in-frame clones appear in the TCRdb table, and some are missing; sequencing was by immunoSEQ multiplex PCR. Here the sample spans approximately 1.4 million clones, 95% to 99% being singletons. Sequencing was done on a sample of naive CD4+ T cells sorted from blood. Subset meaning: CD45RA+ positively selected. These receptors all stem from a man younger than 40 in good health.

This rearrangement joins TRBV11-2 to TRBJ2-5; 11 bases line up with TRBD2. This CDR3 is built from 15 residues. Trimming took 6 bases from V and 5 from J; bases not matched to a gene: 8. From germline, CDR1 is SGHAT and CDR2 FQNNGV. CDR3 loop: CASSNIAGGPETQYF. DNA for the CDR3: TGTGCCAGCAGTAATATAGCGGGAGGGCCCGAGACCCAGTACTTC.

This sequence joins TRBV2 and TRBJ2-1, with 8 bases lining up with TRBD2. The ends lost 4 bases at V and 8 bases at J; junction bases unmatched: 7. This CDR3 is 14 amino acids long. From germline, CDR1 is SNHLY and CDR2 FYNNEI. The CDR3 protein is CASSVGSGNYEQFF. CDR3 in DNA: TGTGCCAGCAGTGTAGGTAGCGGGAACTATGAGCAGTTCTTC.

The CDR3 sequence: CATTTARFKLRDKTDTQYF. In DNA form, the CDR3 reads TGTGCCACTACGACGGCACGATTTAAGCTCCGGGACAAAACAGATACGCAGTATTTT. This chain uses TRBV28 with TRBJ2-3; the D gene is possibly TRBD1 (6 bases). CDR3 length: 19 amino acids. Germline CDR1 is MDHEN and CDR2 is SYDVKM. V was shortened by 10 bases and J by 3 bases, with 32 bases between the two germline ends.

This clone is a singleton in its sample. The CDR3 loop reads CASSLGRGSSSAYTF. The CDR3 DNA sequence: TGTGCCAGCAGCTTAGGGCGGGGGTCTAGTTCGGCTTACACCTTC. J is TRBJ1-2 and V is TRBV7-6; D is perhaps TRBD1 (5 bases). Germline assignment: CDR1 SGHVS and CDR2 FNYEAQ. The CDR3 runs 15 residues. Trimming stripped 1 base from V and 11 bases from J, with 20 bases between.

On this clone itself: At the DNA level, this CDR3 is encoded by other sequences in the same sample as well. The V and J genes are TRBV9 and TRBJ2-5; D not certain. Germline V gives CDR1 SGDLS, CDR2 YYNGEE. The CDR3 has 13 amino acids. Trimming took off 1 base at V and 4 bases at J, with 8 bases between the two ends. The CDR3 DNA reads TGTGCCAGCAGCGTACGAAATCTAGAGACCCAGTACTTC. Translating gives CASSVRNLETQYF.

This clone was recorded a few times. As DNA, the CDR3 is TGTGCCAGCAGCGTCACGTCCGGCTCTGGGGCCAACGTCCTGACTTTC. Its translation: CASSVTSGSGANVLTF. The chain employs TRBV9 and TRBJ2-6; D is uncertain. From germline, CDR1 is SGDLS and CDR2 YYNGEE. This CDR3 has 16 residues. V was shortened by 2 bases and J by 0 bases, with 9 bases between the two germline ends.

The J gene is TRBJ2-7, the V gene TRBV20-1, with D unresolved. This CDR3 has 11 amino acids. Germline lookup yields CDR1 DFQATT and CDR2 SNEGSKA (reference sequence). V was pared by 0 bases and J by 3 bases, with 3 bases between. The CDR3 DNA sequence: TGCAGTGCTAGAGATAACTACGAGCAGTACTTC. It is translated as CSARDNYEQYF.

This clone was seen once. The CDR3 spells CASSQINPNTGELFF. CDR3 bases: TGCGCCAGCAGCCAAATCAACCCTAACACCGGGGAGCTGTTTTTT. The V gene is TRBV4-1, the J gene TRBJ2-2; D is unclear. The CDR3 runs to 15 residues. Trimming took off 2 bases at V and 2 bases at J, with 9 bases between the two ends. CDR1 is MGHRA and CDR2 is YSYEKL in the germline V gene.

This sequence joins TRBV10-1 and TRBJ2-2; D uncertain. This CDR3 comprises 15 residues. Trimming pared 0 bases from V and 3 bases from J, leaving 8 bases between. Per germline, CDR1 WNHNN and CDR2 SYGVQD (reference sequence). CDR3 DNA sequence: TGCGCCAGCAGTGAGTCGTTGGCGGACACCGGGGAGCTGTTTTTT. Its translation is CASSESLADTGELFF.

This rearrangement joins TRBV10-1 to TRBJ2-1, with 7 bases that match TRBD1. The CDR3 has 18 amino acids. Losses at the gene ends were 0 bases for V and 1 base for J; bases not matched to a gene: 9. Looked up from germline, CDR1 is WNHNN and CDR2 is SYGVQD (reference sequence). CDR3 amino acids: CASSESRTGSMSYNEQFF. CDR3 bases: TGCGCCAGCAGTGAGTCACGGACAGGCTCGATGTCCTACAATGAGCAGTTCTTC.

This clone was detected only once. The genes are TRBV30 and TRBJ2-7; a weak D match, TRBD1 (5 bases). The CDR3 length is 15 residues. Trimming took 1 base from V and 5 from J, leaving 18 bases between them. Germline CDR1 is GTSNPN and CDR2 is SVGIG (reference sequence). The CDR3 DNA reads TGTGCCTGGAGTGGTTTCAGGGAAATTTCAGACGAGCAGTACTTC. The encoded protein is CAWSGFREISDEQYF.

A note on this clone: The same CDR3 can be traced to other DNA sequences in this sample. The V and J genes are TRBV5-1 and TRBJ2-7, with unresolved D. The V gene lost 0 bases and the J gene lost 4 bases, with 2 bases spanning the gap. Germline V gene lookup returns CDR1 SGHRS and CDR2 YFSETQ. This CDR3 is built from 11 residues. The CDR3 sequence is CASSLAYEQYF. Here the CDR3 DNA reads TGCGCCAGCAGCTTGGCGTACGAGCAGTACTTC.

With respect to this clone: This specimen includes other DNA sequences encoding the same CDR3. The chain recombines TRBV5-1 with TRBJ2-1; TRBD2 matches at 10 bases. The CDR3 spans 16 residues. J lost 4 bases, V lost 0 bases, and 4 bases had no gene match. Germline CDR1 is SGHRS and CDR2 is YFSETQ. Here the CDR3 reads CASSLVASGSYNEQFF. The CDR3 DNA sequence: TGCGCCAGCAGCTTGGTAGCTAGCGGGAGTTACAATGAGCAGTTCTTC.

V usage is TRBV5-1 and J usage is TRBJ2-2, with 9 bases matching TRBD1. The junction had 8 bases not matched to a gene; V was cut back by 6 bases and J by 5 bases. CDR3 length: 15 amino acids. The germline V gene encodes CDR1 SGHRS and CDR2 YFSETQ. CDR3 region: CASNHGTGTTGELFF. The CDR3 region has the DNA TGCGCCAGCAATCACGGGACAGGGACAACCGGGGAGCTGTTTTTT.

This clone was detected only a few times. The chain joins TRBV29-1 to TRBJ1-4; TRBD1 agrees at 7 bases. Germline assignment: CDR1 SQVTM and CDR2 ANQGSEA. J gave up 8 bases and V 6 bases, and 6 bases lay outside the gene matches. The CDR3 consists of 12 residues. The chain's CDR3 is CSVVATGEKLFF. Written as DNA, the CDR3 is TGCAGCGTGGTCGCGACAGGGGAAAAACTGTTTTTT.

The CDR3 sequence: CASSLNSRVSNQPQHF. The DNA of the CDR3 is TGTGCCAGCAGCTTAAATTCGAGAGTTAGCAATCAGCCCCAGCATTTT. The V and J genes are TRBV7-8 and TRBJ1-5; D gene unclear. Germline CDR1 and CDR2: SGHVS and FQNEAQ. Trimming removed 2 bases at V and 0 bases at J, with 11 bases between. This CDR3 contains 16 residues.

The rearrangement joins TRBV25-1 to TRBJ2-1; 10 positions match TRBD2. In germline, CDR1 is MGHDK, CDR2 SYGVNS. V lost 6 bases and J lost 8; bases outside the gene matches: 7. The CDR3 runs to 14 residues. CDR3 nucleotide sequence: TGTGCCAGCAGAAGAGCGGGAGGGCGCGATGAGCAGTTCTTC. As protein: CASRRAGGRDEQFF.

This clone was recorded only once. The chain couples TRBV10-3 to TRBJ2-2, with D unresolved. This CDR3 is 14 amino acids long. With 6 bases removed from V and 4 bases from J, the gap between germline ends came to 12 bases. Germline lookup yields CDR1 ENHRY and CDR2 SYGVKD. The CDR3 nucleotides are TGTGCCATCAGAGTACAACCGGGCACCGGGGAGCTGTTTTTT. Protein: CAIRVQPGTGELFF.

The chain carries TRBV7-2 and TRBJ2-2; D is unresolved. CDR1 is SGHTA, CDR2 FQGNSA, per germline. V was pared by 5 bases and J by 1 base, with 8 bases between. The CDR3 spans 14 residues. CDR3 region: CASSLLWNTGELFF. In DNA, the CDR3 is TGTGCCAGCAGCCTGCTATGGAACACCGGGGAGCTGTTTTTT.

J is TRBJ2-7 and V is TRBV5-6; unclear D gene. Trimming left V 4 bases short and J 7 bases short, with 18 bases between. The germline V gene encodes CDR1 SGHDT and CDR2 YYEEEE. The CDR3 has 14 residues. The CDR3 reads CASSRTSSRSEQYF. The CDR3, as DNA: TGTGCCAGCAGCCGGACGTCCTCCAGATCGGAGCAGTACTTC.

The gene calls are TRBV6-5 and TRBJ2-3; D perhaps matches TRBD2 (6 bases). V lost 1 base to trimming and J lost 0 bases, with 11 bases between them. CDR3 length: 16 residues. The germline V gene has CDR1 MNHEY and CDR2 SVGAGI. The CDR3 sequence: CASSYFGGTSTDTQYF. In nucleotides, the CDR3 is TGTGCCAGCAGTTACTTCGGCGGGACTAGCACAGATACGCAGTATTTT.

V is TRBV19 and J is TRBJ2-1; D gene ambiguous. Trimming took 4 bases from V and 4 from J, leaving 8 bases between them. This CDR3 spans 13 amino acids. CDR1 is LNHDA and CDR2 is SQIVND in the germline V gene (reference sequence). The DNA for the CDR3 is TGTGCCAGTAGTAGGACCGAGTACAATGAGCAGTTCTTC. Its translation is CASSRTEYNEQFF.

The rearrangement uses TRBV4-3 and TRBJ2-2, with D possibly matching TRBD2 (7 bases). CDR1 is LGHNA, CDR2 YSLEER, per germline. The CDR3 spans 16 residues. V lost 4 bases and J lost 4, with 16 bases in between. CDR3 in DNA: TGCGCCAGCAGCCCAAAGGGGGGGCGCGGCACCGGGGAGCTGTTTTTT. Protein product: CASSPKGGRGTGELFF.

The chain employs TRBV11-2 and TRBJ2-2; D uncertain. V lost 2 bases and J 2 bases, leaving 12 bases between the germline ends. Germline V lookup: CDR1 SGHAT, CDR2 FQNNGV. The CDR3 spans 16 residues. CDR3 in amino acids: CASSLRSGENTGELFF. The CDR3 DNA sequence: TGTGCCAGCAGCTTAAGGTCGGGTGAAAACACCGGGGAGCTGTTTTTT.

V usage is TRBV18 and J usage is TRBJ2-7, with a possible D match to TRBD1 (5 bases). Between the trimmed V and J ends, which lost 4 bases and 4 bases, there was a span of 11 bases. Germline CDR1 is KGHSH and CDR2 is LQKENI. The CDR3 is made up of 13 amino acids. DNA for the CDR3: TGTGCCAGCTCACTTCCCAGGGCTTACGAGCAGTACTTC. Its protein is CASSLPRAYEQYF.

In this sample, this clone turned up once. The CDR3, as DNA: TGTGCCAGCAGCTTCAGGGGGAGATCCTACGAGCAGTACTTC. Its translation is CASSFRGRSYEQYF. This chain uses TRBV11-2 with TRBJ2-7; 7 bases agree with TRBD1. Per the germline V gene, CDR1 is SGHAT and CDR2 is FQNNGV. The CDR3 covers 14 residues. The ends lost 3 bases at V and 1 base at J; junction bases unmatched: 3.

The V and J genes are TRBV7-2 and TRBJ2-1; 10 bases map to TRBD2. This CDR3 spans 16 amino acids. V lost 0 bases to trimming and J lost 6 bases; unmatched junction nucleotides: 5. CDR1 is SGHTA and CDR2 is FQGNSA in the germline V gene. In DNA form, the CDR3 reads TGTGCCAGCAGCTTAGCGAGGTTAGCGGGAGGCAATGAGCAGTTCTTC. Translating gives CASSLARLAGGNEQFF.

The chain employs TRBV19 and TRBJ1-5, with D hard to call. V was cut by 7 bases and J by 3 bases, with 13 bases left in between. CDR3 length equals 14 residues. Per germline, CDR1 LNHDA and CDR2 SQIVND (reference sequence). The CDR3 nucleotides read TGTGCCAGTACCCTAAGAGGATCCAATCAGCCCCAGCATTTT. It specifies CASTLRGSNQPQHF.

V usage is TRBV27 and J usage is TRBJ2-5; maybe TRBD2 (6 bases). The assigned J gene may be wrong: the sequence end matches TRBJ2-7 better. The CDR3 spans 20 residues. Germline loops: CDR1 MNHEY, CDR2 SMNVEV (reference sequence). CDR3 DNA: TGTGCCAGCAGCTTTGCCAGGGACTTCCCTCGAATTCCCTCGTATTACGAGCAGTACTTC. Translating it yields CASSFARDFPRIPSYYEQYF.

The chain carries TRBV5-4 and TRBJ1-2; 10 nucleotides match TRBD1. From germline, CDR1 is SGHNT and CDR2 YYREEE (reference sequence). The CDR3 contains 16 residues. The V gene end was trimmed by 3 bases and the J gene end by 7 bases; junction bases not matched to a gene: 12. This CDR3 reads CASSWIDRGQKGGYTF. The CDR3, as DNA: TGTGCCAGCAGCTGGATTGACAGGGGGCAGAAGGGTGGCTACACCTTC.